Presented here are 17 T cell receptor beta chains from one specimen sequenced in a study of T-cell memory formation after mild COVID-19. TCRdb fed the 5' RACE reads into MiXCR, producing one record per CDR3 protein. The data show roughly 380,000 distinct CDR3 sequences, approximately 29% seen once. The sample consisted of PBMCs or a T cell subset sorted from them (not recorded which). These receptors were taken from an adult woman who had mild COVID-19 (a few samples of this study predate the infection). Cell type and time point are not known.

J is TRBJ2-1 and V is TRBV5-1, with TRBD1 as a possible D gene (7 bases). Germline V CDR1 and CDR2: SGHRS, YFSETQ. V lost 7 bases, J lost 3 bases, and 20 bases lay in between. The CDR3 length is 16 residues. The CDR3: CASAQGGGASYNEQFF. The CDR3 nucleotides are TGCGCCAGCGCCCAGGGGGGTGGGGCCAGCTACAATGAGCAGTTCTTC.

This chain joins TRBV29-1 and TRBJ2-7; a weak D match, TRBD1 (7 bases). The ends were cut back, 7 bases at V and 5 bases at J, with 15 bases in the middle. The CDR3 runs 12 residues. Germline-derived CDR1 and CDR2 are SQVTM and ANQGSEA. DNA of the CDR3: TGCAGCGCGGGGGACAGAGTCGACGAGCAGTACTTC. Its translation: CSAGDRVDEQYF.

V usage is TRBV20-1 and J usage is TRBJ1-5; TRBD1 is a possible D gene (6 bases). Germline values: CDR1 DFQATT, CDR2 SNEGSKA (reference sequence). This CDR3 comprises 15 residues. V lost 0 bases to trimming and J lost 8 bases, with 17 bases between them. CDR3 nucleotide sequence: TGCAGTGCTAGAGATAGTCCAGGGGTAATCAAGCCCCAGCATTTT. This translates into CSARDSPGVIKPQHF.

The chain has TRBV11-2 and TRBJ2-5, with TRBD2 matching over 12 bases. V shed 5 bases and J 2 bases; nucleotides not matched to a gene: 9. This CDR3 has 17 amino acids. CDR1 and CDR2 from the germline V gene are SGHAT and FQNNGV. The CDR3 nucleotides read TGTGCCAGCAGCCCCGACCCTGGACTAGCGGGGCAAGAGACCCAGTACTTC. Protein: CASSPDPGLAGQETQYF.

This clonotype was detected only once. The V and J genes are TRBV9 and TRBJ1-2, with a possible D match to TRBD1 (5 bases). CDR1 SGDLS and CDR2 YYNGEE come from the germline V gene. There are 17 residues in the CDR3. The V end lost 4 bases, the J end lost 3 bases, and 22 bases lay between the germline ends. Here the CDR3 reads CASSPLIGVGSHYGYTF. The CDR3 nucleotides are TGTGCCAGCAGCCCCCTGATAGGGGTTGGTTCTCACTATGGCTACACCTTC. The full variable domain, with the rest looked up from reference TRBV9 and TRBJ1-2, is DSGVTQTPKHLITATGQRVTLRCSPRSGDLSVYWYQQSLDQGLQFLIQYYNGEERAKGNILERFSAQQFPDLHSELNLSSLELGDSALYFCASSPLIGVGSHYGYTFGSGTRLTVV.

V is TRBV5-6 and J is TRBJ2-1; possibly TRBD2 for D (6 bases). The CDR3 is 17 residues long. V lost 2 bases, J lost 0 bases, and 15 bases lay in between. Per the germline V gene, CDR1 is SGHDT and CDR2 is YYEEEE. The chain's CDR3 is CASSFWGELSSYNEQFF. The CDR3 DNA is TGTGCCAGCAGCTTTTGGGGGGAGCTGAGCTCCTACAATGAGCAGTTCTTC.

This clonotype showed up just a few times. The chain has TRBV3-1 and TRBJ1-2; 8 bases match TRBD1. Germline V gene lookup returns CDR1 LGHDT and CDR2 YNNKEL (reference sequence). The junction had 7 bases not matched to a gene; V was cut back by 3 bases and J by 7 bases. CDR3 length equals 14 residues. CDR3 in amino acids: CASSQNTGGSGYTF. CDR3 coding DNA: TGTGCCAGCAGCCAGAATACAGGGGGTAGTGGCTACACCTTC.

The J gene is TRBJ1-1, the V gene TRBV7-3, with TRBD1 matching over 7 bases. Germline V gene lookup returns CDR1 SGHTA and CDR2 FQGTGA. With 1 base clipped from V and 8 bases from J, the junction kept 4 bases outside the gene matches. The CDR3 runs to 13 residues. DNA for the CDR3: TGTGCCAGCAGCTTAATGGGACAGCAAGAAGCTTTCTTT. It translates to CASSLMGQQEAFF. Complete variable domain (other parts from reference TRBV7-3 and TRBJ1-1): GAGVSQTPSNKVTEKGKYVELRCDPISGHTALYWYRQSLGQGPEFLIYFQGTGAADDSGLPNDRFFAVRPEGSVSTLKIQRTERGDSAVYLCASSLMGQQEAFFGQGTRLTVV.

This clonotype was seen a few times. This chain uses TRBV12-3 or TRBV12-4 with TRBJ2-1; 10 bases map to TRBD2. V trimming: 4 bases; J trimming: 6 bases; junction bases outside the gene matches: 9. CDR3 length: 16 residues. The DNA for the CDR3 is TGTGCCAGCAGTTCCCTTAGCGGGGGGCCGATCAATGAGCAGTTCTTC. Protein: CASSSLSGGPINEQFF.

This rearrangement joins TRBV7-6 to TRBJ2-4; 11 nucleotides line up with TRBD2. Germline V lookup: CDR1 SGHVS, CDR2 FNYEAQ. This CDR3 is built from 16 residues. J gave up 5 bases and V 5 bases, and 8 bases lay outside the gene matches. This chain's CDR3 is CASSPYSGRAENIQYF. For the CDR3, the DNA is TGTGCCAGCAGCCCCTATAGCGGGAGGGCCGAAAACATTCAGTACTTC.

The chain links TRBV12-3 or TRBV12-4 to TRBJ2-3; TRBD1 aligns across 8 bases. CDR3 length: 15 residues. Germline trimming cut 8 bases from V and 0 bases from J; bases unmatched to any gene: 7. CDR3 bases: TGTGCCAGCCTAAGAGGGACAGGAAGCACAGATACGCAGTATTTT. This gives the protein CASLRGTGSTDTQYF.

CDR3 protein: CASSRGSGQPSYEQYF. The DNA for the CDR3 is TGTGCCAGCAGCCGGGGGTCCGGACAGCCCTCCTACGAGCAGTACTTC. J is TRBJ2-7 and V is TRBV5-4; D tentatively reads TRBD1 or TRBD2 (6 bases each). The CDR3 totals 16 residues. Trimming pared 4 bases from V and 0 bases from J, leaving 17 bases between. Germline V gene lookup returns CDR1 SGHNT and CDR2 YYREEE (reference sequence).

This clonotype appeared a few times. The chain has TRBV6-5 and TRBJ2-3, with D possibly matching TRBD2 (6 bases). Trimming removed 5 bases from V and 8 bases from J, with 11 bases in between. The germline V gene encodes CDR1 MNHEY and CDR2 SVGAGI. CDR3 length: 12 residues. The CDR3 spells CASSKAAGTQYF. CDR3 DNA: TGTGCCAGCAGTAAGGCAGCGGGTACGCAGTATTTT.

This chain links TRBV29-1 with TRBJ1-1, with D hard to call. The V and J ends lost 7 bases and 5 bases respectively, with 17 bases between them. The CDR3 is 13 residues long. CDR1 is SQVTM, CDR2 ANQGSEA, per germline. The CDR3, as DNA: TGCAGCGCTGGGTCGGCTTTGCGGACTGAAGCTTTCTTT. Amino acids: CSAGSALRTEAFF. Together with reference TRBV29-1 and TRBJ1-1, the CDR3 gives the full variable domain: SAVISQKPSRDICQRGTSLTIQCQVDSQVTMMFWYRQQPGQSLTLIATANQGSEATYESGFVIDKFPISRPNLTFSTLTVSNMSPEDSSIYLCSAGSALRTEAFFGQGTRLTVV.

This chain connects TRBV5-4 to TRBJ2-2; no clear D gene. There are 14 residues in the CDR3. Per germline, CDR1 SGHNT and CDR2 YYREEE (reference sequence). V lost 0 bases and J 4 bases, leaving 7 bases between the germline ends. CDR3: CASSLVGSTGELFF. CDR3 nucleotides: TGTGCCAGCAGCTTGGTTGGCAGCACCGGGGAGCTGTTTTTT.

The chain employs TRBV12-3 or TRBV12-4 and TRBJ1-2, with a possible D match to TRBD1 (6 bases). Trimming stripped 7 bases from V and 6 bases from J, with 15 bases between. The CDR3 consists of 13 residues. The CDR3 sequence: CASTGRQGNGYTF. In DNA, the CDR3 is TGTGCCAGCACGGGGAGGCAGGGGAATGGCTACACCTTC.

This clonotype showed up just a few times. The gene calls are TRBV15 and TRBJ2-2; TRBD1 might be the D (5 bases). CDR3 length: 15 amino acids. V lost 4 bases, J lost 0 bases, and 9 bases lay in between. The germline V gene encodes CDR1 LNHNV and CDR2 YYDKDF (reference sequence). Here the CDR3 reads CATSKTASNTGELFF. The CDR3 region has the DNA TGTGCCACCAGCAAGACAGCCTCGAACACCGGGGAGCTGTTTTTT.